Presented here are 9 T cell receptor beta chains from one specimen sequenced in a study of T cell changes during pregnancy in multiple sclerosis. The table came from immunoSEQ multiplex PCR; TCRdb's copy has only in-frame clones and leaves some out. The table has roughly 40,000 clones, about 90% seen once; the top ten hold around 0.78%. The material was CD4+ T cells from peripheral blood mononuclear cells, obtained before pregnancy. The receptors come from a female donor with multiple sclerosis, enrolled in a pregnancy study.

The chain combines TRBV9 with TRBJ2-2; TRBD2 matches 9 bases. Trimming at V came to 3 bases and at J to 0 bases, leaving 3 bases not matched to a gene. Germline V gene data show CDR1 as SGDLS and CDR2 as YYNGEE. This CDR3 spans 16 amino acids. In DNA, the CDR3 is TGTGCCAGCAGCGCAAGACTAGCGGCGAACACCGGGGAGCTGTTTTTT. Translated, it gives CASSARLAANTGELFF.

V is TRBV5-1 and J is TRBJ2-7; 8 bases are shared with TRBD2. Germline CDR1 SGHRS, CDR2 YFSETQ. V shed 2 bases and J 2 bases; nucleotides not matched to a gene: 3. The CDR3 runs to 14 residues. The CDR3 coding sequence is TGCGCCAGCAGCTTAACGGGGGGGGCCTACGAGCAGTACTTC. It codes for CASSLTGGAYEQYF.

This clone was counted once. This chain uses TRBV30 with TRBJ1-2; TRBD1 agrees at 9 bases. The CDR3 has 16 residues. CDR1 and CDR2 (germline): GTSNPN, SVGIG (reference sequence). Losses at the gene ends were 5 bases for V and 4 bases for J; bases not matched to a gene: 14. The CDR3 nucleotides read TGTGCCTGGGCCAAGTCGCGGGACAGGGTCGGCTATGGCTACACCTTC. This codes for CAWAKSRDRVGYGYTF.

This chain joins TRBV9 and TRBJ2-7; 7 bases are a match to TRBD1. Trimming removed 2 bases from V and 2 bases from J; junction bases left unmatched: 10. This CDR3 spans 16 amino acids. Germline CDR1 SGDLS, CDR2 YYNGEE. CDR3 in amino acids: CASSVSPTGLTYEQYF. CDR3 nucleotide sequence: TGTGCCAGCAGCGTCAGCCCGACAGGGCTCACCTACGAGCAGTACTTC.

V is TRBV5-4 and J is TRBJ1-3, with D uncertain. Germline assignment: CDR1 SGHNT and CDR2 YYREEE (reference sequence). The length of the CDR3 is 14 residues. V gave up 2 bases and J gave up 4 bases, with 10 bases separating them. CDR3 DNA sequence: TGTGCCAGCAGCTTACGAGGGCCCGGAAACACCATATATTTT. Protein: CASSLRGPGNTIYF.

The chain couples TRBV5-6 to TRBJ1-1; D remains ambiguous. Germline V lookup: CDR1 SGHDT, CDR2 YYEEEE. V was pared by 3 bases and J by 1 base, with 13 bases between. The CDR3 has 15 amino acids. The CDR3 DNA is TGTGCCAGCAGCTCACTAGGGTCGGGGAACACTGAAGCTTTCTTT. This encodes CASSSLGSGNTEAFF.

The V gene is TRBV19, the J gene TRBJ1-5, with a weak D call TRBD1 (6 bases). The germline gives CDR1 LNHDA, CDR2 SQIVND (reference sequence). The CDR3 is made up of 15 amino acids. The V end lost 3 bases, the J end lost 4 bases, and 13 bases lay between the germline ends. Written as DNA, the CDR3 is TGTGCCAGTAGTATTCCCGGGACAATAAATCAGCCCCAGCATTTT. Translating gives CASSIPGTINQPQHF.

This chain's CDR3 is CASSNPPLHSYNEQFF. As DNA, the CDR3 is TGTGCCAGCAGCAACCCCCCACTCCATTCCTACAATGAGCAGTTCTTC. The chain recombines TRBV7-6 with TRBJ2-1; D is ambiguous. The CDR3 consists of 16 residues. Trimming removed 5 bases at V and 1 base at J, with 15 bases between. The germline gives CDR1 SGHVS, CDR2 FNYEAQ.

V gene TRBV7-8 combines with J gene TRBJ2-7, with 13 bases fitting TRBD2. The V segment lost 2 bases and the J segment 0 bases; nucleotides outside the gene matches: 7. CDR3 length equals 18 residues. Germline V gene lookup returns CDR1 SGHVS and CDR2 FQNEAQ. This chain's CDR3 is CASSLQTSGGGSSYEQYF. CDR3 bases: TGTGCCAGCAGCTTACAAACTAGCGGGGGGGGAAGCTCCTACGAGCAGTACTTC.